A single sample gave rise to the 14 T cell receptor beta chains below, sequenced in a study of blood T cell repertoires in COVID-19. Assay used: immunoSEQ multiplex PCR; TCRdb lists only in-frame clones, some missing. This sample yields approximately 500,000 clones, of which 70% to 90% are seen a single time; 3.2% belongs to the top ten. Sequenced material: peripheral blood. These TCRs come from a human donor in a cohort sampled during active COVID-19.

The gene calls are TRBV27 and TRBJ2-6; TRBD2 is a possible D gene (5 bases). The CDR3 sequence is 15 residues long. The germline V and J ends were trimmed by 5 bases and 5 bases, with 13 bases remaining between them. Germline V CDR1 and CDR2: MNHEY, SMNVEV (reference sequence). In nucleotides, the CDR3 is TGTGCCAGCAGTCCCCTCGAGGGCCGGGCCAACGTCCTGACTTTC. This sequence encodes CASSPLEGRANVLTF.

The chain carries TRBV18 and TRBJ1-5; 11 bases map to TRBD1. Germline CDR1 reads KGHSH; CDR2 reads LQKENI. The length of the CDR3 is 18 residues. With 2 bases clipped from V and 2 bases from J, the junction kept 8 bases outside the gene matches. The chain's CDR3 is CASSPSWTGGAGNQPQHF. The CDR3 region has the DNA TGTGCCAGCTCACCATCTTGGACAGGGGGCGCAGGCAATCAGCCCCAGCATTTT.

The DNA for the CDR3 is TGTGCCACCAGCAGAGACCCGACCGGGACAGACAATTCACCCCTCCACTTT. Translating it yields CATSRDPTGTDNSPLHF. This rearrangement joins TRBV15 to TRBJ1-6, with 7 bases identical to TRBD1. Germline loops: CDR1 LNHNV, CDR2 YYDKDF (reference sequence). J gave up 7 bases and V 0 bases, and 9 bases lay outside the gene matches. The CDR3 has 17 amino acids.

This rearrangement joins TRBV9 to TRBJ2-5, with 9 bases that match TRBD2. V was clipped by 0 bases and J by 1 base; unmatched bases: 4. Germline lookup yields CDR1 SGDLS and CDR2 YYNGEE. CDR3 length: 16 residues. Written as DNA, the CDR3 is TGTGCCAGCAGCGTAGGGGCTAGCGGGACCCAAGAGACCCAGTACTTC. Its translation: CASSVGASGTQETQYF.

The chain has TRBV6-5 and TRBJ1-1; perhaps TRBD1 as D (5 bases). V was cut by 7 bases and J by 2 bases, with 14 bases left in between. In germline, CDR1 is MNHEY, CDR2 SVGAGI. There are 14 residues in the CDR3. This CDR3 is CASTTRGGNTEAFF. CDR3 in DNA: TGTGCCAGCACCACGCGGGGGGGAAACACTGAAGCTTTCTTT.

As DNA, the CDR3 is TGTGCCAGTAGTATCGCGCCCGGACAGAGCCATGGCTACACCTTC. This translates into CASSIAPGQSHGYTF. The chain combines TRBV19 with TRBJ1-2, with a tentative D call TRBD1 (6 bases). Germline CDR1 LNHDA, CDR2 SQIVND (reference sequence). The CDR3 extends over 15 amino acids. V lost 3 bases, J lost 6 bases, and 17 bases lay in between.

The genes are TRBV4-3 and TRBJ1-5; D is perhaps TRBD1 (6 bases). V gave up 2 bases and J gave up 6 bases, with 11 bases separating them. The CDR3 runs to 14 residues. Looked up from germline, CDR1 is LGHNA and CDR2 is YSLEER. The CDR3 sequence is CASSQKGGSQPQHF. The CDR3 bases are TGCGCCAGCAGCCAAAAGGGGGGGTCTCAGCCCCAGCATTTT.

The genes are TRBV27 and TRBJ1-2; D not certain. The CDR3 is made up of 14 amino acids. V was trimmed by 10 bases and J by 4 bases, leaving 19 bases between them. Germline CDR1 is MNHEY and CDR2 is SMNVEV (reference sequence). The CDR3 DNA reads as TGTGCCACCAAGGCCCCGCTGGGAGGCTATGGCTACACCTTC. It codes for CATKAPLGGYGYTF.

The chain is built from TRBV28 and TRBJ1-1, with no clear D. Trimming pared 5 bases from V and 10 bases from J, leaving 11 bases between. The CDR3 is 11 amino acids. Germline values: CDR1 MDHEN, CDR2 SYDVKM. CDR3 sequence reads: CASSRVEGAFF. CDR3 in DNA: TGTGCCAGCAGTCGGGTTGAGGGAGCTTTCTTT.

DNA of the CDR3: TGCGCCAGCAGCTCGCGAGCTAGCGGACGCCGCACAGATACGCAGTATTTT. Translation gives CASSSRASGRRTDTQYF. The chain joins TRBV5-1 to TRBJ2-3, with 7 bases identical to TRBD2. This CDR3 comprises 17 residues. After removal of 3 bases from V and 1 base from J, the junction contained 11 bases not matched to a gene. Germline values: CDR1 SGHRS, CDR2 YFSETQ.

In this sample, this clone turned up once. One end of the junction varies from germline; a read error may be responsible. V and J are TRBV5-4 and TRBJ2-7; D is perhaps TRBD2 (6 bases). The germline V gene encodes CDR1 SGHNT and CDR2 YYREEE (reference sequence). The CDR3 totals 16 residues. The CDR3 nucleotides read TGTGCCAGCACCTTGGGAGGTTGGAGCGGAGTCTACGAGCAGTACTTC. Translation: CASTLGGWSGVYEQYF.

In this sample, this clone turned up once. V is TRBV29-1 and J is TRBJ2-3; 11 nucleotides align to TRBD2. Germline loops: CDR1 SQVTM, CDR2 ANQGSEA. With V trimmed by 7 bases and J by 5 bases, 5 bases remained unmatched. The CDR3 is 13 amino acids. The CDR3 reads CSDTTSGVDTQYF. The CDR3 bases are TGCAGCGACACGACTAGCGGGGTAGATACGCAGTATTTT.

This clone was counted a single time. The J gene is TRBJ2-5, the V gene TRBV5-1; 8 bases align to TRBD2. V shed 5 bases and J 1 base; nucleotides not matched to a gene: 4. This CDR3 has 14 residues. Germline CDR1 reads SGHRS; CDR2 reads YFSETQ. For the CDR3, the DNA is TGCGCCAGCAGGTTTACTAGCGGCCAAGAGACCCAGTACTTC. This gives the protein CASRFTSGQETQYF.

The rearrangement joins TRBV5-1 to TRBJ2-1; TRBD2 aligns across 10 bases. Unmatched junction bases numbered 10, after V lost 3 bases and J lost 7 bases. The CDR3 length is 16 residues. Germline-derived CDR1 and CDR2 are SGHRS and YFSETQ. The CDR3 is CASSSFLAGAKNEQFF. CDR3 sequence (DNA): TGCGCCAGCAGCTCCTTTCTAGCGGGAGCTAAGAATGAGCAGTTCTTC.